The 22 T cell receptor beta chains in this list originate from one sample, sequenced in a study of response to subunit inactivated influenza vaccine. TCRdb re-called the RT-PCR reads with MiXCR, one entry per CDR3 protein. The sample lists about 540,000 distinct CDR3 sequences; around 25% were seen once. This sample also appeared in a second study, on T cells expressing NK-cell markers. That report adds: UMI-tagged 5'RACE template switching yielded the TCR beta cDNA.

The source material was CD4+ T cells sorted from PBMCs, sampled about 12 days after vaccination. These receptors were obtained from a man over 45 who received an inactivated influenza vaccine.

The CDR3 region is CAWVEDRTYEQYF. CDR3 coding DNA: TGTGCCTGGGTTGAGGACAGGACCTACGAGCAGTACTTC. This chain uses TRBV30 with TRBJ2-7, with 7 positions matching TRBD1. This CDR3 comprises 13 residues. Trimming removed 5 bases from V and 2 bases from J; junction bases left unmatched: 6. Germline V lookup: CDR1 GTSNPN, CDR2 SVGIG (reference sequence).

This clonotype was observed a handful of times. The chain recombines TRBV12-3 or TRBV12-4 with TRBJ1-3; D is perhaps TRBD1 (6 bases). CDR3 size: 17 residues. The V gene lost 3 bases and the J gene lost 0 bases, with 15 bases spanning the gap. The CDR3 protein is CASSFIGQTTSGNTIYF. CDR3 DNA: TGTGCCAGCAGTTTTATCGGACAGACCACCTCTGGAAACACCATATATTTT.

This clonotype showed up just a few times. The genes are TRBV20-1 and TRBJ1-6; D gene uncertain. Looked up from germline, CDR1 is DFQATT and CDR2 is SNEGSKA (reference sequence). Trimming took off 0 bases at V and 10 bases at J, with 16 bases between the two ends. CDR3 length: 15 amino acids. The CDR3 protein is CSARDHIVAGSPLHF. CDR3 bases: TGCAGTGCTAGAGATCATATCGTGGCGGGGTCACCCCTCCACTTT.

This clonotype appeared a few times. The chain is built from TRBV5-1 and TRBJ2-5; no clear D. The CDR3 has 14 amino acids. The V gene's germline CDR1 is SGHRS and CDR2 YFSETQ. Trimming pared 4 bases from V and 0 bases from J, leaving 10 bases between. For the CDR3, the DNA is TGCGCCAGCAGCCCTCACTCCAACCAAGAGACCCAGTACTTC. Amino acids: CASSPHSNQETQYF.

This chain joins TRBV4-2 and TRBJ2-7; 8 bases agree with TRBD2. Germline V gene lookup returns CDR1 LGHNA and CDR2 YNFKEQ. CDR3 size: 13 residues. The V segment lost 0 bases and the J segment 9 bases; nucleotides outside the gene matches: 4. The CDR3 loop reads CASSQETSGMQYF. DNA for the CDR3: TGTGCCAGCAGCCAAGAAACTAGCGGAATGCAGTACTTC.

This clonotype was counted only a few times. The chain is built from TRBV5-5 and TRBJ1-1, with TRBD1 matching 10 bases. Per the germline V gene, CDR1 is SGHKS and CDR2 is YYEKEE (reference sequence). This CDR3 is 14 amino acids long. J gave up 7 bases and V 4 bases, and 7 bases lay outside the gene matches. CDR3 sequence: CASSQYGTGDEAFF. The CDR3 DNA follows: TGTGCCAGCAGCCAATACGGGACAGGGGATGAAGCTTTCTTT.

This clonotype was observed a handful of times. DNA for the CDR3: TGTGCCAGCAGCTTAGGACGAGGGGTGAATGAAAAACTGTTTTTT. It is translated as CASSLGRGVNEKLFF. V usage is TRBV7-2 and J usage is TRBJ1-4; TRBD1 is a possible D gene (5 bases). Per the germline V gene, CDR1 is SGHTA and CDR2 is FQGNSA. Trimming stripped 1 base from V and 5 bases from J, with 11 bases between. This CDR3 comprises 15 residues.

This clonotype was found a few times. This chain joins TRBV5-4 and TRBJ2-2; unclear D gene. This CDR3 spans 15 amino acids. The V end was cut by 4 bases, the J end by 5 bases, with 15 bases between. Germline values: CDR1 SGHNT, CDR2 YYREEE (reference sequence). The CDR3 DNA follows: TGTGCCAGCAGCCCCAATGGGGTTGGAACCGGGGAGCTGTTTTTT. Its protein product is CASSPNGVGTGELFF.

This clonotype occurred many times. The V gene is TRBV7-9, the J gene TRBJ1-1; D is perhaps TRBD1 (6 bases). CDR1 is SEHNR, CDR2 FQNEAQ, per germline (reference sequence). CDR3 length equals 16 residues. The V end lost 0 bases, the J end lost 0 bases, and 11 bases lay between the germline ends. CDR3 DNA sequence: TGTGCCAGCAGCTTAGCAGGGGGTCCCATGAACACTGAAGCTTTCTTT. This translates into CASSLAGGPMNTEAFF.

This clonotype has only a few counts. V is TRBV12-3 or TRBV12-4 and J is TRBJ2-3, with TRBD2 matching 10 bases. V gave up 2 bases and J gave up 2 bases; unmatched junction bases: 10. There are 18 residues in the CDR3. CDR3 amino acids: CASSLSHLAGGPTDTQYF. The CDR3 DNA follows: TGTGCCAGCAGTTTAAGTCACTTAGCGGGAGGCCCCACAGATACGCAGTATTTT.

This clonotype was counted only a few times. This chain connects TRBV12-3 or TRBV12-4 to TRBJ2-7; TRBD2 matches at 11 bases. This CDR3 has 16 residues. V trimming: 1 base; J trimming: 4 bases; junction bases outside the gene matches: 6. This CDR3 is CASSLGASGRNYEQYF. The CDR3 nucleotides read TGTGCCAGCAGTTTAGGTGCTAGCGGGAGGAATTACGAGCAGTACTTC.

The chain couples TRBV7-9 to TRBJ2-5; the match to TRBD2 covers 8 bases. Unmatched junction bases numbered 11, after V lost 5 bases and J lost 6 bases. Germline assignment: CDR1 SEHNR and CDR2 FQNEAQ (reference sequence). The CDR3 is 15 residues long. CDR3 amino acids: CASSSSGGARKTQYF. CDR3 nucleotides: TGTGCCAGCAGCAGTTCGGGAGGGGCGAGAAAGACCCAGTACTTC.

The chain employs TRBV6-2 or TRBV6-3 and TRBJ2-7; D perhaps matches TRBD1 (6 bases). Trimming removed 7 bases from V and 1 base from J, with 26 bases in between. Looked up from germline, CDR1 is MNHEY and CDR2 is SVGEGT. The CDR3 covers 18 residues. The CDR3 DNA sequence: TGTGCCAGCACCGCCCGGAAAGGGGCAATGGGGGCTTCCTACGAGCAGTACTTC. This codes for CASTARKGAMGASYEQYF.

The chain links TRBV12-3 or TRBV12-4 to TRBJ2-1, with 9 nucleotides matching TRBD2. The CDR3 has 15 amino acids. V shed 8 bases and J 3 bases; nucleotides not matched to a gene: 8. CDR3 nucleotides: TGTGCCAGCCGTCTGTCAGCGGGGGGCTACAATGAGCAGTTCTTC. Protein product: CASRLSAGGYNEQFF.

This clonotype was counted only a few times. The chain combines TRBV3-1 with TRBJ2-7; 9 bases are shared with TRBD1. CDR1 and CDR2 (germline): LGHDT, YNNKEL (reference sequence). The CDR3 totals 14 residues. The V gene end was trimmed by 3 bases and the J gene end by 7 bases; junction bases not matched to a gene: 7. The CDR3: CASSHRDRDGEQYF. CDR3 DNA sequence: TGTGCCAGCAGCCACCGGGACAGGGATGGAGAGCAGTACTTC.

This clonotype was observed a handful of times. The V and J genes are TRBV24-1 and TRBJ2-5, with TRBD1 matching 11 bases. Germline CDR1 is KGHDR and CDR2 is SFDVKD. V trimming: 3 bases; J trimming: 5 bases; junction bases outside the gene matches: 7. The CDR3 is 16 residues long. The CDR3 protein is CATSDPDRGLEETQYF. DNA for the CDR3: TGTGCCACCAGTGATCCGGACAGGGGGCTGGAGGAGACCCAGTACTTC.

V gene TRBV21-1 combines with J gene TRBJ1-1. TRBV21-1 is a pseudogene. The CDR3 covers 17 residues. CDR3 residues: CASSKKGEGSGRTEAFF. CDR3 nucleotides: TGTGCCAGCAGCAAAAAGGGGGAGGGGTCCGGGAGGACTGAAGCTTTCTTT.

CDR3 bases: TGTGCCAGCAGTACCTCCGGGACTTATTTGGGCGAGCAGTACTTC. The encoded protein is CASSTSGTYLGEQYF. This chain connects TRBV6-2 or TRBV6-3 to TRBJ2-7, with D perhaps matching TRBD2 (6 bases). This CDR3 is 15 amino acids long. Between the trimmed V and J ends, which lost 5 bases and 6 bases, there was a span of 20 bases. CDR1 MNHEY and CDR2 SVGEGT come from the germline V gene.

This clonotype was detected a few times. The rearrangement joins TRBV5-1 to TRBJ1-5; 7 nucleotides line up with TRBD1. This CDR3 is 15 amino acids long. V lost 3 bases and J lost 0; bases outside the gene matches: 3. Germline CDR1 SGHRS, CDR2 YFSETQ. DNA of the CDR3: TGCGCCAGCAGCTCGACAGGGCGTAGCAATCAGCCCCAGCATTTT. Translated, it gives CASSSTGRSNQPQHF.

CDR3 in amino acids: CASSQGLEGSYEQYF. Written as DNA, the CDR3 is TGTGCCAGCAGCCAAGGATTGGAGGGGTCCTACGAGCAGTACTTC. The chain recombines TRBV4-2 with TRBJ2-7; D is perhaps TRBD2 (6 bases). The CDR3 is made up of 15 amino acids. Germline assignment: CDR1 LGHNA and CDR2 YNFKEQ. V was trimmed by 1 base and J by 1 base, leaving 11 bases between them.

There are a few counts of this clonotype. The genes are TRBV27 and TRBJ1-5; 8 positions agree with TRBD1. Germline V gene sequence: CDR1 MNHEY, CDR2 SMNVEV (reference sequence). The trim removed 6 bases at V and 2 bases at J, leaving 6 bases unmatched. The CDR3 is made up of 15 amino acids. Here the CDR3 reads CASRRQGSGNQPQHF. The CDR3, as DNA: TGTGCCAGCAGACGACAGGGGAGCGGCAATCAGCCCCAGCATTTT.

The rearrangement uses TRBV28 and TRBJ2-1, with a tentative D call TRBD2 (5 bases). V was pared by 2 bases and J by 12 bases, with 11 bases between. In germline, CDR1 is MDHEN, CDR2 SYDVKM. The CDR3 is 12 amino acids. CDR3 nucleotide sequence: TGTGCCAGCAGTTTAGCCGGTGAGGGGCAGTTCTTC. Translated, it gives CASSLAGEGQFF.